The present T cell receptor (beta chain) was sequenced within a study of cytomegalovirus exposure and HLA in healthy donors. Study in general: From approximately 170 million T cells, an earlier analysis saw roughly 100 million unique TCR beta sequences.

Both 60 Vbeta primers and 13 Jbeta primers went into the PCR. Some clones are missing from TCRdb's copy, which holds only in-frame ones; the method was immunoSEQ multiplex PCR. The sample lists 120,000 to 150,000 clones, over 60% occurring once. From germline, CDR1 is KGHSH and CDR2 LQKENI. The CDR3 has 15 amino acids. V was pared by 6 bases and J by 2 bases, with 8 bases of the junction left unmatched. This TCR was recovered from a man between 40 and 49 years old in good health and CMV-seropositive. Sequencing input: PBMCs. The chain couples TRBV18 to TRBJ2-7, with 9 bases fitting TRBD2. Here the CDR3 reads CASSSASGTTYEQYF. CDR3 in DNA: TGTGCCAGCTCTTCCGCTAGCGGGACGACCTACGAGCAGTACTTC.